These 32 T cell receptor beta chains were sequenced from one sample in a study of patients and donors after allogeneic stem cell transplantation. TCRdb used MiXCR to reprocess the RT-PCR reads, holding one entry per CDR3 protein. The data show about a million distinct CDR3 sequences, more than 15% seen once. The sequenced sample was blood, either unsorted or a sorted T cell fraction (not recorded which). These TCRs come from a human donor who was either an allogeneic HSCT recipient or a stem cell or donor lymphocyte infusion donor (not recorded which). It is not recorded whose cells these are; they may come from a transplant donor.

This clonotype showed up many times. The V gene is TRBV12-3 or TRBV12-4, the J gene TRBJ1-2, with D possibly being TRBD1 (6 bases). With 4 bases removed from V and 6 bases from J, the gap between germline ends came to 12 bases. The CDR3 contains 13 residues. CDR3 protein: CASSSSTGHGYTF. CDR3 in DNA: TGTGCCAGCAGTTCATCGACAGGACATGGCTACACCTTC.

This chain uses TRBV27 with TRBJ1-1; 10 positions match TRBD1. Germline CDR1 MNHEY, CDR2 SMNVEV (reference sequence). J lost 5 bases, V lost 7 bases, and 7 bases had no gene match. This CDR3 has 14 amino acids. The CDR3 DNA is TGTGCCAGCAAATGGACAGGGGGTGGGACTGAAGCTTTCTTT. Translation gives CASKWTGGGTEAFF.

This clonotype was counted only a few times. This chain links TRBV6-1 with TRBJ1-2, with 8 bases aligning to TRBD1. The CDR3 contains 15 residues. V trimming: 7 bases; J trimming: 4 bases; junction bases outside the gene matches: 11. Germline CDR1 is MNHNS and CDR2 is SASEGT. CDR3 nucleotides: TGTGCCAGCACCATCAACAGGGGGGCGTCCTATGGCTACACCTTC. Translated, it gives CASTINRGASYGYTF.

V is TRBV7-2 and J is TRBJ1-2, with a possible D match to TRBD1 (6 bases). Germline V gives CDR1 SGHTA, CDR2 FQGNSA. The CDR3 spans 14 residues. V was trimmed by 3 bases and J by 4 bases, leaving 12 bases between them. CDR3 nucleotides: TGTGCCAGCAGCTTCCCGACAGGCCGCTATGGCTACACCTTC. Translated, it gives CASSFPTGRYGYTF.

This clonotype was counted between two and nine times. The rearrangement joins TRBV6-1 to TRBJ1-6, with 8 bases lining up with TRBD1. The CDR3 spans 15 residues. The V and J ends lost 4 bases and 7 bases, in that order; junction bases with no gene match: 6. Per the germline V gene, CDR1 is MNHNS and CDR2 is SASEGT. CDR3 sequence: CASSARTGTNSPLHF. The CDR3 nucleotides are TGTGCCAGCAGTGCCAGGACAGGGACCAATTCACCCCTCCACTTT.

This clonotype was observed a few times. The chain combines TRBV29-1 with TRBJ2-1; no definite D call. From germline, CDR1 is SQVTM and CDR2 ANQGSEA. V was cut by 6 bases and J by 7 bases, with 10 bases left in between. The CDR3 has 11 residues. The CDR3 DNA reads as TGCAGCGTCCATCGGAAGAATGAGCAGTTCTTC. It translates to CSVHRKNEQFF.

V and J are TRBV6-1 and TRBJ1-2; D is perhaps TRBD1 (5 bases). The CDR3 contains 13 residues. The V gene's germline CDR1 is MNHNS and CDR2 SASEGT. V shed 7 bases and J shed 8 bases, with 17 bases lying between them. CDR3 nucleotides: TGTGCCAGCACACGGACACCCTGGGAGGGCTACACCTTC. This codes for CASTRTPWEGYTF.

The J gene is TRBJ2-7, the V gene TRBV25-1; 9 bases are a match to TRBD2. The CDR3 has 14 residues. Per germline, CDR1 MGHDK and CDR2 SYGVNS. With 6 bases clipped from V and 0 bases from J, the junction kept 3 bases outside the gene matches. This CDR3 reads CASRDSGSSYEQYF. The CDR3 DNA is TGTGCCAGCAGAGATAGCGGGAGCTCCTACGAGCAGTACTTC.

The chain is built from TRBV6-1 and TRBJ2-7; 10 bases line up with TRBD1. V trimming: 1 base; J trimming: 4 bases; junction bases outside the gene matches: 10. The CDR3 extends over 17 amino acids. Germline CDR1 is MNHNS and CDR2 is SASEGT. The CDR3, as DNA: TGTGCCAGCAGTGAAGACACGACAGGGGGCCGATCATACGAGCAGTACTTC. Translating it yields CASSEDTTGGRSYEQYF.

This clonotype was seen at least ten times. The chain is built from TRBV20-1 and TRBJ1-1; D remains ambiguous. The V gene's germline CDR1 is DFQATT and CDR2 SNEGSKA (reference sequence). V lost 2 bases and J 5 bases, leaving 15 bases between the germline ends. This CDR3 region has 14 residues. CDR3 nucleotides: TGCAGTGCTAGAACTAACCCCGAGAGTACTGAAGCTTTCTTT. The encoded protein is CSARTNPESTEAFF.

Details on this clonotype: One end of the junction fails to match germline, which may point to a read error. The V call is TRBV6-1, the J call TRBJ2-7; 7 bases are shared with TRBD1. This CDR3 has 14 amino acids. The germline V gene has CDR1 MNHNS and CDR2 SASEGT. CDR3 region: CASREGGSQHEQYF. The CDR3 DNA follows: TGTGCCAGCAGGGAAGGGGGCTCTCAACACGAGCAGTACTTC.

This clonotype was observed a handful of times. The chain couples TRBV5-6 to TRBJ2-7, with no clear D. This CDR3 comprises 15 residues. Germline-derived CDR1 and CDR2 are SGHDT and YYEEEE. V was cut by 5 bases and J by 0 bases, with 15 bases left in between. The CDR3 is CASSYGPRSSYEQYF. The CDR3 coding sequence is TGTGCCAGCAGTTATGGGCCCCGTTCCTCCTACGAGCAGTACTTC.

Ten or more counts support this clonotype. This chain links TRBV12-3 or TRBV12-4 with TRBJ1-2, with 7 bases matching TRBD1. V lost 6 bases, J lost 8 bases, and 9 bases stayed unmatched. The CDR3 is made up of 13 amino acids. The CDR3: CASSRRDSGGYTF. Written as DNA, the CDR3 is TGTGCCAGCAGCCGTAGGGACAGTGGCGGCTACACCTTC.

The chain recombines TRBV5-1 with TRBJ1-2; perhaps TRBD1 as D (5 bases). The ends were cut back, 5 bases at V and 7 bases at J, with 15 bases in the middle. The CDR3 runs 13 residues. The germline gives CDR1 SGHRS, CDR2 YFSETQ. The CDR3 DNA reads as TGCGCCAGCAGTCGGGACTCGAACCTTGGCTACACCTTC. This gives the protein CASSRDSNLGYTF.

The chain joins TRBV27 to TRBJ2-3; 9 nucleotides line up with TRBD2. The V and J ends lost 5 bases and 4 bases, in that order; junction bases with no gene match: 7. Germline V gene lookup returns CDR1 MNHEY and CDR2 SMNVEV (reference sequence). This CDR3 comprises 15 residues. The CDR3 nucleotides are TGTGCCAGCAGTGTACCGGGACTAGCAGCAGATACGCAGTATTTT. Its translation is CASSVPGLAADTQYF.

The V call is TRBV6-2 or TRBV6-3, the J call TRBJ2-7; possible D gene TRBD2, 6 bases. Looked up from germline, CDR1 is MNHEY and CDR2 is SVGEGT. The CDR3 sequence is 16 residues long. The V end lost 0 bases, the J end lost 1 base, and 13 bases lay between the germline ends. The CDR3 loop reads CASSYSNRGGSYEQYF. The CDR3 coding sequence is TGTGCCAGCAGTTACTCGAACCGGGGAGGATCCTACGAGCAGTACTTC.

This clonotype was seen a few times. In DNA form, the CDR3 reads TGTGCCAGCAGCGTAGGCGGGGAAGCGGGGGTAAAAGATACGCAGTATTTT. It specifies CASSVGGEAGVKDTQYF. V usage is TRBV9 and J usage is TRBJ2-3; 8 bases match TRBD2. Germline assignment: CDR1 SGDLS and CDR2 YYNGEE. J was trimmed by 5 bases and V by 0 bases; bases with no gene match: 11. The CDR3 runs 17 residues.

This clonotype occurred a few times. The chain recombines TRBV7-9 with TRBJ2-7; 10 positions match TRBD1. Germline CDR1 SEHNR, CDR2 FQNEAQ (reference sequence). The CDR3 length is 16 residues. Losses at the gene ends were 1 base for V and 0 bases for J; bases not matched to a gene: 3. The CDR3 DNA follows: TGTGCCAGCAGCTTAGTGGGACAGGGGAGCTCCTACGAGCAGTACTTC. Translated, it gives CASSLVGQGSSYEQYF.

This clonotype appeared a few times. The rearrangement joins TRBV25-1 to TRBJ1-2; 9 bases are shared with TRBD1. The CDR3 has 14 amino acids. V trimming: 4 bases; J trimming: 8 bases; junction bases outside the gene matches: 8. CDR1 MGHDK and CDR2 SYGVNS come from the germline V gene. CDR3 DNA sequence: TGTGCCAGCAGTGGGGAACAGGGGGCGCGGGGCTACACCTTC. Encoded protein: CASSGEQGARGYTF.

In this sample, this clonotype turned up a few times. The CDR3 reads CASSLGTSASSSYNEQFF. The DNA of the CDR3 is TGCGCCAGCAGCTTGGGGACTAGCGCTAGTAGCTCCTACAATGAGCAGTTCTTC. V usage is TRBV5-1 and J usage is TRBJ2-1; 9 bases fit TRBD2. Germline V lookup: CDR1 SGHRS, CDR2 YFSETQ. This CDR3 spans 18 amino acids. Trimming cost V 0 bases and J 0 bases; bases outside gene matches: 7.

The chain employs TRBV29-1 and TRBJ2-3; 7 positions match TRBD2. Germline V lookup: CDR1 SQVTM, CDR2 ANQGSEA. Trimming at V came to 6 bases and at J to 4 bases, leaving 13 bases not matched to a gene. The CDR3 has 15 amino acids. CDR3 coding DNA: TGCAGCGTCCCCCCTGGGGGGGAGGTCGCAGATACGCAGTATTTT. This sequence encodes CSVPPGGEVADTQYF.

This clonotype was recorded a few times. V is TRBV20-1 and J is TRBJ2-4; D gene unclear. The CDR3 covers 13 residues. Trimming shortened V by 4 bases and J by 3 bases, and 10 bases separated the two germline ends. The germline V gene encodes CDR1 DFQATT and CDR2 SNEGSKA (reference sequence). DNA for the CDR3: TGCAGTGCTACAGGCTGGGGCAAAAACATTCAGTACTTC. This translates into CSATGWGKNIQYF.

Here the CDR3 reads CASSPRLAGDLSSYNEQFF. CDR3 in DNA: TGCGCCAGCAGCCCCCGACTAGCGGGGGACCTGAGCTCCTACAATGAGCAGTTCTTC. This chain links TRBV4-3 with TRBJ2-1, with TRBD2 matching over 12 bases. The CDR3 is 19 amino acids. Per the germline V gene, CDR1 is LGHNA and CDR2 is YSLEER. V trimming: 4 bases; J trimming: 0 bases; junction bases outside the gene matches: 10.

This clonotype was seen a handful of times. The chain combines TRBV2 with TRBJ2-2; D is unclear. This CDR3 has 16 amino acids. Trimming took 7 bases from V and 1 from J, leaving 16 bases between them. Per germline, CDR1 SNHLY and CDR2 FYNNEI. CDR3 DNA: TGTGCCAGCATCCCTTCGCGGCCAGGGAACACCGGGGAGCTGTTTTTT. This sequence encodes CASIPSRPGNTGELFF. Drawing the rest from reference TRBV2 and TRBJ2-2, the complete variable domain is EPEVTQTPSHQVTQMGQEVILRCVPISNHLYFYWYRQILGQKVEFLVSFYNNEISEKSEIFDDQFSVERPDGSNFTLKIRSTKLEDSAMYFCASIPSRPGNTGELFFGEGSRLTVL.

This rearrangement joins TRBV14 to TRBJ2-7, with 7 bases matching TRBD2. With 7 bases clipped from V and 3 bases from J, the junction kept 9 bases outside the gene matches. The CDR3 covers 14 residues. Germline V gene data show CDR1 as SGHDN and CDR2 as FVKESK. DNA for the CDR3: TGTGCCAGCACCCCCGGGACTAACATCTACGAGCAGTACTTC. It yields the protein CASTPGTNIYEQYF.

The V gene is TRBV30, the J gene TRBJ2-1, with 13 bases identical to TRBD2. The CDR3 has 15 residues. The V and J ends lost 4 bases and 4 bases, in that order; junction bases with no gene match: 4. Germline V CDR1 and CDR2: GTSNPN, SVGIG (reference sequence). CDR3 sequence (DNA): TGTGCCTGGAACCCGGGACTAGCGGGGTACAATGAGCAGTTCTTC. Its protein is CAWNPGLAGYNEQFF.

This clonotype was counted only a few times. The chain has TRBV2 and TRBJ2-5; D perhaps matches TRBD2 (5 bases). The CDR3 consists of 13 residues. Trimming stripped 8 bases from V and 2 bases from J, with 12 bases between. Germline V gene sequence: CDR1 SNHLY, CDR2 FYNNEI. The CDR3 coding sequence is TGTGCCAGCCACGCGGGCGAGCAAGAGACCCAGTACTTC. This gives the protein CASHAGEQETQYF.

This clonotype was seen a handful of times. V usage is TRBV4-3 and J usage is TRBJ1-4; 11 bases fit TRBD1. Losses at the gene ends were 2 bases for V and 7 bases for J; bases not matched to a gene: 9. The CDR3 is made up of 17 amino acids. The germline CDR1 and CDR2 sequences are LGHNA and YSLEER. CDR3 coding DNA: TGCGCCAGCAGCCAACCCAGTCCGGGACAGGGGGTTGAAAAACTGTTTTTT. It is translated as CASSQPSPGQGVEKLFF.

The rearrangement joins TRBV24-1 to TRBJ2-3, with TRBD1 identical over 7 bases. The CDR3 consists of 16 residues. From germline, CDR1 is KGHDR and CDR2 SFDVKD. V dropped 0 bases and J dropped 2; count of bases not matched to a gene: 4. CDR3 loop: CATSDLSRGFTDTQYF. DNA of the CDR3: TGTGCCACCAGTGATTTGTCCAGGGGGTTCACAGATACGCAGTATTTT.

Regarding this clonotype: Possible read error: a much larger clone is one base away. V is TRBV7-9 and J is TRBJ2-7, with D unclear. The germline V gene encodes CDR1 SEHNR and CDR2 FQNEAQ (reference sequence). Trimming removed 0 bases at V and 0 bases at J, with 15 bases between. The CDR3 is 17 residues long. The CDR3 sequence: CASSLASDGLFSYEQYF. CDR3 coding DNA: TGTGCCAGCAGCTTAGCGAGCGACGGTCTTTTCTCCTACGAGCAGTACTTC.

The chain carries TRBV5-1 and TRBJ2-1, with 9 bases fitting TRBD1. Germline V CDR1 and CDR2: SGHRS, YFSETQ. With V trimmed by 2 bases and J by 9 bases, 6 bases remained unmatched. This CDR3 is 14 amino acids long. CDR3 sequence (DNA): TGCGCCAGCAGCTTCGCCGGGACAGGGCTTGAGCAGTTCTTC. It specifies CASSFAGTGLEQFF.

The rearrangement uses TRBV12-3 or TRBV12-4 and TRBJ2-5; unclear D gene. The CDR3 sequence is 15 residues long. Trimming pared 7 bases from V and 7 bases from J, leaving 22 bases between. In DNA form, the CDR3 reads TGTGCCAGCACCAAGCGCATGGAGAATTATGGGACCCAGTACTTC. Residues: CASTKRMENYGTQYF.